Below are 6 T cell receptor beta chains sequenced from a single sample in a study of vaccination effects on CD4 cells after COVID-19. For these receptors, no antigen is known. Sequencing was preceded by expansion of antigen-specific CD4+ T cells with viral peptide pools in the ViraFEST assay. Cells that had been cultured for less than eleven days were the source of isolated CD4+ T cells. Subjects were given two BNT162b2 or mRNA-1273 vaccine doses. Assay: immunoSEQ multiplex PCR; the TCRdb copy retains only in-frame clones and omits some. Of about 64,000 clones listed, roughly 80% were seen once; the top ten hold roughly 2%. This specimen was CD4+ T cells from PBMCs cultured with HCoV-OC43 spike peptides, taken after COVID-19 vaccination. The sample's subset: HCoV-OC43 spike overlapping peptide pool stimulation. The receptors shown here come from a human donor who received a COVID-19 vaccine.

J is TRBJ2-2 and V is TRBV4-3, with D hard to call. The CDR3 runs to 14 residues. V lost 0 bases and J 1 base, leaving 3 bases between the germline ends. Germline-derived CDR1 and CDR2 are LGHNA and YSLEER. This CDR3 is CASSQERNTGELFF. The CDR3 coding sequence is TGCGCCAGCAGCCAAGAAAGGAACACCGGGGAGCTGTTTTTT.

This clone was recorded a few times. The chain employs TRBV30 and TRBJ1-2, with unresolved D. This CDR3 comprises 14 residues. CDR1 is GTSNPN, CDR2 SVGIG, per germline (reference sequence). Trimming removed 1 base from V and 3 bases from J, with 12 bases in between. For the CDR3, the DNA is TGTGCCTGGAGTGGTTCAGAGGTTTACTATGGCTACACCTTC. Protein: CAWSGSEVYYGYTF.

V and J are TRBV7-3 and TRBJ2-7; D call uncertain. Germline assignment: CDR1 SGHTA and CDR2 FQGTGA. The length of the CDR3 is 10 residues. The V and J ends lost 6 bases and 6 bases respectively, with 6 bases between them. The CDR3 spells CASRPGEQYV. The CDR3 region has the DNA TGTGCCAGCAGGCCCGGCGAGCAGTACGTC.

The V call is TRBV7-7, the J call TRBJ2-3; tentatively, D is TRBD2 (7 bases). With 1 base removed from V and 1 base from J, the gap between germline ends came to 15 bases. The CDR3 has 17 residues. The germline V gene has CDR1 SSHAT and CDR2 FNYEAQ (reference sequence). CDR3 in amino acids: CASSLGLGRGRTDTQYF. The CDR3 coding sequence is TGTGCCAGCAGCTTAGGTTTGGGGCGGGGGCGCACAGATACGCAGTATTTT. Full variable domain (missing parts from reference TRBV7-7 and TRBJ2-3): GAGVSQSPRYKVTKRGQDVTLRCDPISSHATLYWYQQALGQGPEFLTYFNYEAQPDKSGLPSDRFSAERPEGSISTLTIQRTEQRDSAMYRCASSLGLGRGRTDTQYFGPGTRLTVL.

This chain links TRBV19 with TRBJ2-4; 7 nucleotides align to TRBD1. Trimming cost V 7 bases and J 1 base; bases outside gene matches: 10. The CDR3 has 16 residues. CDR1 and CDR2 (germline): LNHDA, SQIVND (reference sequence). CDR3 in amino acids: CASTPRDSEAKNIQYF. CDR3 nucleotide sequence: TGTGCCAGTACCCCCCGGGACAGTGAGGCCAAAAACATTCAGTACTTC.

The rearrangement links TRBV6-1 to TRBJ1-5; D uncertain. Trimming took off 5 bases at V and 0 bases at J, with 8 bases between the two ends. CDR1 and CDR2 from the germline V gene are MNHNS and SASEGT. The CDR3 extends over 14 amino acids. The CDR3 DNA is TGTGCCAGCAGTAGGCTTCTTAGCAATCAGCCCCAGCATTTT. Its translation: CASSRLLSNQPQHF.